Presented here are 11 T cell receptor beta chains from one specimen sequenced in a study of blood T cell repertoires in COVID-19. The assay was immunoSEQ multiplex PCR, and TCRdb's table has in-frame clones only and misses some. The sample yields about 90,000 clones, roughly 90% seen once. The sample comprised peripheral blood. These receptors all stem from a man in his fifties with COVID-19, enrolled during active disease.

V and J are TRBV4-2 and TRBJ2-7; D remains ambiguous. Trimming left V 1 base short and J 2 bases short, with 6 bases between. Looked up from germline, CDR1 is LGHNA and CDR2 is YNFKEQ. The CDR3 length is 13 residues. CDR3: CASSQVGAYEQYF. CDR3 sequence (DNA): TGTGCCAGCAGCCAAGTAGGAGCCTACGAGCAGTACTTC.

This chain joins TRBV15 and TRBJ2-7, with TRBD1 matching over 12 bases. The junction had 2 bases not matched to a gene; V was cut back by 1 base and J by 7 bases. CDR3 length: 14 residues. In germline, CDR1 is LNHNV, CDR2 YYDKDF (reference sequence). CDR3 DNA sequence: TGTGCCACCAGCAGAGGGGACAGGGGGCTTGAGCAGTACTTC. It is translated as CATSRGDRGLEQYF.

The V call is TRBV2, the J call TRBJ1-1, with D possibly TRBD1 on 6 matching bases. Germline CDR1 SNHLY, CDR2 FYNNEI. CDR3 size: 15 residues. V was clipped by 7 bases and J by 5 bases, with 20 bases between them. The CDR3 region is CASMGTFALETEAFF. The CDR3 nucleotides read TGTGCCAGCATGGGGACATTCGCACTGGAAACTGAAGCTTTCTTT.

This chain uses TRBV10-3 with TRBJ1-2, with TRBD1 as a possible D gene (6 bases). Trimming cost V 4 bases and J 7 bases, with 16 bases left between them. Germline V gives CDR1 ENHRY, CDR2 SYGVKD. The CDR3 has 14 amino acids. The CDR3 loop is CAISGEQGASGYTF. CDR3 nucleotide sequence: TGTGCCATCAGTGGTGAACAGGGTGCGAGTGGCTACACCTTC.

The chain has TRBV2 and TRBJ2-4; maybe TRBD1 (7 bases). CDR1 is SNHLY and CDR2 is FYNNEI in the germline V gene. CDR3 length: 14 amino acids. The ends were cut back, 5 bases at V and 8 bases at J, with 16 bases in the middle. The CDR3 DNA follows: TGTGCCAGCAGTCAAAACGCCAGGGGGGACATTCAGTACTTC. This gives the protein CASSQNARGDIQYF.

The CDR3 nucleotides read TGTGCCAGCAGCTTTCGGGACATCTACGAGCAGTACTTC. Amino acids: CASSFRDIYEQYF. The chain has TRBV11-2 and TRBJ2-7; TRBD1 might be the D (6 bases). CDR3 length: 13 amino acids. The germline CDR1 and CDR2 sequences are SGHAT and FQNNGV. V lost 3 bases to trimming and J lost 3 bases, with 9 bases between them.

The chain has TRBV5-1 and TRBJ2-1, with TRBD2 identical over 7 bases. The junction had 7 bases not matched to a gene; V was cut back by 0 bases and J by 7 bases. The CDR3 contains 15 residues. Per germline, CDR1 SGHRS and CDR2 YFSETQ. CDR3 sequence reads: CASSLVAGEINEQFF. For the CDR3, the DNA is TGCGCCAGCAGCTTGGTGGCGGGGGAGATTAATGAGCAGTTCTTC.

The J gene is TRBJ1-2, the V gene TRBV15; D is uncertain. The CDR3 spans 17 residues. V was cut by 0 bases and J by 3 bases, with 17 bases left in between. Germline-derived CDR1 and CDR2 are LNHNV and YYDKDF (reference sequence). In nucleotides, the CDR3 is TGTGCCACCAGCAGAGATGGGTCCCTAGGTTCGGACTATGGCTACACCTTC. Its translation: CATSRDGSLGSDYGYTF.

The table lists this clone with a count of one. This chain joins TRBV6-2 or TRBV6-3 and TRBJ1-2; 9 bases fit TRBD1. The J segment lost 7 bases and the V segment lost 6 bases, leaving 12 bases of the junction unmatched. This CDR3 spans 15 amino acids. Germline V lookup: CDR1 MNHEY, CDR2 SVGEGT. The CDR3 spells CASSLHWDRDAGYTF. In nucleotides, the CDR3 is TGTGCCAGCAGCCTACACTGGGACAGGGATGCTGGCTACACCTTC.

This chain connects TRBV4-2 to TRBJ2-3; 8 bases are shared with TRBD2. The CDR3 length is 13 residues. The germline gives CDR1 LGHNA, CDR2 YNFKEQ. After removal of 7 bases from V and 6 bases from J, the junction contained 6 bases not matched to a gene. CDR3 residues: CASTTGGRDTQYF. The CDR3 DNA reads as TGTGCCAGCACCACGGGGGGGCGGGATACGCAGTATTTT.

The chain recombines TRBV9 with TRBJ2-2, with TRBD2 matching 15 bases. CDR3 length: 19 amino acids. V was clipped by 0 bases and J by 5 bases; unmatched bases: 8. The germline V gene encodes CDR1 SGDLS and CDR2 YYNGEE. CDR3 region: CASSVGGTSGGPRTGELFF. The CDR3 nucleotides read TGTGCCAGCAGCGTAGGCGGGACTAGCGGGGGGCCCAGAACCGGGGAGCTGTTTTTT. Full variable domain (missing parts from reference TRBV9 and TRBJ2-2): DSGVTQTPKHLITATGQRVTLRCSPRSGDLSVYWYQQSLDQGLQFLIQYYNGEERAKGNILERFSAQQFPDLHSELNLSSLELGDSALYFCASSVGGTSGGPRTGELFFGEGSRLTVL.